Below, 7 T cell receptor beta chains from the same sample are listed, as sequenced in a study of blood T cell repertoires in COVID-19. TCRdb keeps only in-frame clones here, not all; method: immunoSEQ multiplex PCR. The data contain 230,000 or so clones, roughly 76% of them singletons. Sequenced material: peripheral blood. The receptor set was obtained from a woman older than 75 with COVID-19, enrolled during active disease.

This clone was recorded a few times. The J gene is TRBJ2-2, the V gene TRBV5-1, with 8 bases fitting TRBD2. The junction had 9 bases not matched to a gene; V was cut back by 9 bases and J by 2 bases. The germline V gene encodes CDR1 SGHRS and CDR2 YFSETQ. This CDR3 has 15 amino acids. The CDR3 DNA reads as TGCGCCACCGGTCTTAGCGGGATTAACACCGGGGAGCTGTTTTTT. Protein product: CATGLSGINTGELFF.

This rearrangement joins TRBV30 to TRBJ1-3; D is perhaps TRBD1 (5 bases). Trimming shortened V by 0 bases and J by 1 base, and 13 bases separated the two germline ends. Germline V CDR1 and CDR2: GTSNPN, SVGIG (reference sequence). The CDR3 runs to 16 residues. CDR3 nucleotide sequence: TGTGCCTGGAGTGTCGACAGACCCCATTCTGGAAACACCATATATTTT. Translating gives CAWSVDRPHSGNTIYF.

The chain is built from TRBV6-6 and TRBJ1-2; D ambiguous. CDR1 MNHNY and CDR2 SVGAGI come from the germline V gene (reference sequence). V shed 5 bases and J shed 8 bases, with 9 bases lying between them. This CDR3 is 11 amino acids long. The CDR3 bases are TGTGCCAGCAGTCTCCTCGGGGGCTACACCTTC. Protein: CASSLLGGYTF.

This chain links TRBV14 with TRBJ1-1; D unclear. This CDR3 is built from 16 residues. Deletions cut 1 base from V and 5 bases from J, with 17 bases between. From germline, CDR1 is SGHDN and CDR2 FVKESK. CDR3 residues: CASSQVRMGVGTEAFF. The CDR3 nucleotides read TGTGCCAGCAGCCAAGTACGGATGGGAGTTGGGACTGAAGCTTTCTTT.

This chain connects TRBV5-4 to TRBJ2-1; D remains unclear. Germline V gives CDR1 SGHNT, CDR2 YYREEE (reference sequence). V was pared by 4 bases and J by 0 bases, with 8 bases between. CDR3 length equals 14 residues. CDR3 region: CASSPKSSYNEQFF. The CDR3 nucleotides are TGTGCCAGCAGCCCAAAGAGCTCCTACAATGAGCAGTTCTTC.

For the CDR3, the DNA is TGTGCCAGTAGTATAGATCTAGGAACAGGACGGCAGCCCCAGCATTTT. Amino acid sequence: CASSIDLGTGRQPQHF. V and J are TRBV19 and TRBJ1-5; possibly TRBD1 for D (5 bases). V dropped 0 bases and J dropped 7 bases, with 16 bases sitting between them. This CDR3 contains 16 residues. Germline CDR1 is LNHDA and CDR2 is SQIVND (reference sequence).

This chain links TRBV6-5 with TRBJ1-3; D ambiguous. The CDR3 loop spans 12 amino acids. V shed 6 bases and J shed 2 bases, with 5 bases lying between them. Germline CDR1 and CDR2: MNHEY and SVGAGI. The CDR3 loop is CASRTAGNTIYF. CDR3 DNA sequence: TGTGCCAGCAGAACAGCTGGAAACACCATATATTTT.